This T cell receptor (beta chain) appears in the sequencing data of a study of control samples from healthy donors and cancer patients. The germline V gene has CDR1 MNHEY and CDR2 SVGAGI. V lost 7 bases, J lost 0 bases, and 8 bases stayed unmatched. This CDR3 is built from 15 residues. The method was immunoSEQ multiplex PCR; TCRdb's version includes in-frame clones alone and lacks a portion of them. The sample shows 15,000 to 20,000 clones, 70% to 90% of them seen only once. The chain links TRBV6-5 to TRBJ2-7, with 8 bases matching TRBD1. Sequenced sample: PBMCs. This clonotype was sampled from a man aged 55-75 years with head and neck cancer. CDR3 DNA: TGTGCCAGCACCGTTCCCGACAGGGGCTCCTACGAGCAGTACTTC. It specifies CASTVPDRGSYEQYF.